The clone carrying this T cell receptor (beta chain) was counted ten times or more. Between the trimmed V and J ends, which lost 7 bases and 0 bases, there was a span of 17 bases. The CDR3 length is 15 residues. Germline loops: CDR1 DFQATT, CDR2 SNEGSKA (reference sequence). The data were taken from a study of T-cell reconstitution after alpha-beta-depleted transplantation in children. TCRbeta library preparation incorporated unique molecular identifiers. TCRdb re-derived calls from the PCR reads in MiXCR, one entry per CDR3 protein. The table includes around 200,000 distinct CDR3 sequences, approximately 7% detected once.

This TCR was recovered from a human donor who donated a stem cell graft to a child with Wiskott-Aldrich syndrome. J is TRBJ2-3 and V is TRBV20-1; TRBD1 might be the D (5 bases). Here the sequenced sample was PBMCs from the stem cell graft donor, taken from the stem cell graft. The DNA for the CDR3 is TGCAGTGAATCGAGACAGAGCTCTAGCACAGATACGCAGTATTTT. This codes for CSESRQSSSTDTQYF.